A selection of T cell receptor beta chains follows, all from one sample in a study of T cells in Graves' hyperthyroidism and ophthalmopathy. Each CDR3 protein gets one entry after TCRdb re-called the multiplex PCR reads with MiXCR. The repertoire holds 540,000 or so distinct CDR3 sequences, 15% to 17% seen once, with approximately 7.4% in the top ten. The sequenced sample was blood. These receptors originate from a young woman with Graves' hyperthyroidism. Both conserved end residues are part of each CDR3. The order of the fields is clone size, J gene, V gene, D gene, CDR3 protein, CDR3 DNA. The D gene is left open where the match is weak. Sizes are listed as once, few, many or a size class.

clone_size: many
j_call: TRBJ1-1
v_call: TRBV9
d_call: TRBD1
cdr3_aa: CASSSGTGQNTEAFF
cdr3_nt: TGTGCCAGCAGCTCCGGGACAGGCCAGAACACTGAAGCTTTCTTT

clone_size: many
j_call: TRBJ1-5
v_call: TRBV7-9
d_call: -
cdr3_aa: CASSLGQSNQPQHF
cdr3_nt: TGTGCCAGCAGCTTAGGACAGAGCAATCAGCCCCAGCATTTT

clone_size: few
j_call: TRBJ2-3
v_call: TRBV11-3
d_call: TRBD2
cdr3_aa: CASSLGTGGRAQDTQYF
cdr3_nt: TGTGCCAGCAGCTTAGGGACTGGCGGGAGGGCCCAAGATACGCAGTATTTT

clone_size: many
j_call: TRBJ2-7
v_call: TRBV3-1
d_call: TRBD1
cdr3_aa: CASSQTGTGFPYEQYF
cdr3_nt: TGTGCCAGCAGCCAGACCGGGACAGGGTTCCCCTACGAGCAGTACTTC

clone_size: many
j_call: TRBJ2-7
v_call: TRBV30
d_call: -
cdr3_aa: CAWRFNSYEQYF
cdr3_nt: TGTGCCTGGAGGTTTAACTCCTACGAGCAGTACTTC

clone_size: few
j_call: TRBJ1-2
v_call: TRBV4-1
d_call: TRBD1
cdr3_aa: CASSQGRTGGTSNYGYTF
cdr3_nt: TGCGCCAGCAGCCAAGGTCGGACAGGGGGCACGTCTAACTATGGCTACACCTTC

clone_size: many
j_call: TRBJ2-7
v_call: TRBV28
d_call: TRBD1
cdr3_aa: CASGDRVREQYF
cdr3_nt: TGTGCCAGCGGTGACAGGGTTCGCGAGCAGTACTTC

clone_size: many
j_call: TRBJ2-7
v_call: TRBV12-3/TRBV12-4
d_call: -
cdr3_aa: CASSFRRAYEQYF
cdr3_nt: TGTGCCAGCAGTTTTAGGCGAGCCTACGAGCAGTACTTC

clone_size: many
j_call: TRBJ1-2
v_call: TRBV12-3/TRBV12-4
d_call: -
cdr3_aa: CASRPGALYGYTF
cdr3_nt: TGTGCCAGCAGACCGGGAGCGCTGTATGGCTACACCTTC

clone_size: many
j_call: TRBJ1-2
v_call: TRBV2
d_call: -
cdr3_aa: CASSENIGGYTF
cdr3_nt: TGTGCCAGCAGTGAAAACATCGGGGGCTACACCTTC